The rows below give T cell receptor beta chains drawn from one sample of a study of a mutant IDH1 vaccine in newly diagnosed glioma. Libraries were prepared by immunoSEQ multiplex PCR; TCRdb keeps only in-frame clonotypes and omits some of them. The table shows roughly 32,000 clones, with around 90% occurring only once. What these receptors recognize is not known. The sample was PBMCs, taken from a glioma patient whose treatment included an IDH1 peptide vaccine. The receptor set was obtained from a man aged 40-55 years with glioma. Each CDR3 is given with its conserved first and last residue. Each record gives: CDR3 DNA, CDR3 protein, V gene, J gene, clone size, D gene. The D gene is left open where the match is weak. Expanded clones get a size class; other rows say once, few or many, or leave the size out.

TGTGCCAGCAGCCGGGACGGCCAGAATGAAAAACTGTTTTTT	CASSRDGQNEKLFF	TRBV2	TRBJ1-4	-	-
TGTGCCTGGAGGCGAGACAGAACTAATTCACCCCTCCACTTT	CAWRRDRTNSPLHF	TRBV30	TRBJ1-6	-	-
TGTGCCAGTAGTCCGAGAATGGGGCCGGGTACCTTC	CASSPRMGPGTF	TRBV19	TRBJ1-2	few	-
TGCGCCAGCAGCCAAGATGCCTACCTGGGCTCTGGAAACACCATATATTTT	CASSQDAYLGSGNTIYF	TRBV4-1	TRBJ1-3	once	-
TGTGCCAGCAGTTACACGGGGGGGCTGGCAGAGACCCAGTACTTC	CASSYTGGLAETQYF	TRBV6-5	TRBJ2-5	-	TRBD2
TGTGCCAGCAGCATCCTACAGGTCTCGGGCACAGATACGCAGTATTTT	CASSILQVSGTDTQYF	TRBV7-9	TRBJ2-3	-	-
TGTGCCAGTGCTACTAGCGGGAGCTCCTACAATGAGCAGTTCTTC	CASATSGSSYNEQFF	TRBV19	TRBJ2-1	-	TRBD2
TGTGCCACCAGCAGACTAGCGGGAGGGCCCGTATACGAGCAGTACTTC	CATSRLAGGPVYEQYF	TRBV15	TRBJ2-7	-	TRBD2
TGTGCCAGCAGTCAGCTGGCGGGCCGGAACGAGCAGTACTTC	CASSQLAGRNEQYF	TRBV7-2	TRBJ2-7	once	-
TGTGCCAGCAGCTTAGGCGGGCCTTCTCAAGAGACCCAGTACTTC	CASSLGGPSQETQYF	TRBV7-6	TRBJ2-5	once	-
TGTGCCAGCAGACCGGGACTCCTTAACTACGAGCAGTACTTC	CASRPGLLNYEQYF	TRBV2	TRBJ2-7	-	-
TGTGCCAGCAGTTCCCGGATGAAACTAGTTGGAGCCTACGAGCAGTACTTC	CASSSRMKLVGAYEQYF	TRBV28	TRBJ2-7	-	-
TGCGCCAGCAGCTTGGGTGACGACCGGGCTTTCTTT	CASSLGDDRAFF	TRBV5-1	TRBJ1-1	-	-
TGTGCCAGCAGCTTGGTGGGGGAGGCCTCCTACGAGCAGTACTTC	CASSLVGEASYEQYF	TRBV7-2	TRBJ2-7	-	-
TGCGCCAGCAGCTTCCGGACAGGGGGACCCTACAATGAGCAGTTCTTC	CASSFRTGGPYNEQFF	TRBV5-1	TRBJ2-1	-	TRBD1
TGTGCCAGCAGTTTTACCCGAATCCTCAAAAACATTCAGTACTTC	CASSFTRILKNIQYF	TRBV28	TRBJ2-4	-	-
TGTGCCTGGACACAGAACTATGGCTACACCTTC	CAWTQNYGYTF	TRBV30	TRBJ1-2	-	-
TGTGCCATCGACGACCCCAGCGAGGTTAACACTGAAGCTTTCTTT	CAIDDPSEVNTEAFF	TRBV6-1	TRBJ1-1	-	-
TGCAGCGTTGAACCGCAGAGCACAGATACGCAGTATTTT	CSVEPQSTDTQYF	TRBV29-1	TRBJ2-3	-	-
TGCGCCAGCAGCCCATCACAGGAGCTGAACACTGAAGCTTTCTTT	CASSPSQELNTEAFF	TRBV5-1	TRBJ1-1	once	-
TGTGCCAGCAGCTTAGATAAGGACAGGGGATACGAGCAGTACTTC	CASSLDKDRGYEQYF	TRBV11-2	TRBJ2-7	-	TRBD1
TGTGCCAGCAGCACGCTCCCAGGGGGCGGACAAGAGACCCAGTACTTC	CASSTLPGGGQETQYF	TRBV4-2	TRBJ2-5	-	TRBD1
TGTGCCAGCAGTGAAATGGCAGCCTCCTCTAATTCACCCCTCCACTTT	CASSEMAASSNSPLHF	TRBV2	TRBJ1-6	-	-
TGTGCCATCAGTGGTACCGGGACAAGCGCTGAAGCTTTCTTT	CAISGTGTSAEAFF	TRBV10-3	TRBJ1-1	-	-
TGCAGCGTTGAAGATCTTCGTCGGGGGGGGTCTGAAGCTTTCTTT	CSVEDLRRGGSEAFF	TRBV29-1	TRBJ1-1	-	-
TGTGCCAGCAGTCTAGGGACAGCATCCTCCTACGAGCAGTACTTC	CASSLGTASSYEQYF	TRBV2	TRBJ2-7	-	TRBD1
TGTGCCAGCAGCGTAGATGCCGGGACTAGCGGGGGGCTGACAGATACGCAGTATTTT	CASSVDAGTSGGLTDTQYF	TRBV9	TRBJ2-3	-	TRBD2
TGTGCCAGCAGCCGGGACAGGGAAAATGAAAAACTGTTTTTT	CASSRDRENEKLFF	TRBV7-2	TRBJ1-4	-	TRBD1
TGTGCCAGCAGAGGAAGCGGGAGGGGGACAGATACGCAGTATTTT	CASRGSGRGTDTQYF	TRBV28	TRBJ2-3	-	TRBD2
TGTGCCAGCAGCCACCCTCAGGGACACTCAACTAATGAAAAACTGTTTTTT	CASSHPQGHSTNEKLFF	TRBV7-7	TRBJ1-4	once	-
TGTGCCACCAGCGTCGACTACAGGGGATATAGCAATCAGCCCCAGCATTTT	CATSVDYRGYSNQPQHF	TRBV15	TRBJ1-5	-	TRBD1
TGTGCCAGCAGCCTCCTCATGAACACTGAAGCTTTCTTT	CASSLLMNTEAFF	TRBV11-2	TRBJ1-1	-	-
TGCGCCAGCAGCTTTACGCAGAGCAACACAGATACGCAGTATTTT	CASSFTQSNTDTQYF	TRBV5-1	TRBJ2-3	-	-
TGTGCCAGCAGTTGGGGGTTTGCAACTAATGAAAAACTGTTTTTT	CASSWGFATNEKLFF	TRBV28	TRBJ1-4	-	-
TGTGCCAGTAGTATGACCGGGACTAGCGGCTACACCGGGGAGCTGTTTTTT	CASSMTGTSGYTGELFF	TRBV19	TRBJ2-2	-	TRBD2
TGTGCCAGCAGCCCAAAGCAGATAGGGCAAGAGACCCAGTACTTC	CASSPKQIGQETQYF	TRBV4-2	TRBJ2-5	-	-
TGTGCCAGCAGCTTAGTAGACCCGGCTTGGGGCACAGATACGCAGTATTTT	CASSLVDPAWGTDTQYF	TRBV7-8	TRBJ2-3	few	-
TGTGCCAGCAGTCTTTCTCCGGGACAGGGCAGCTCTGGGGCCAACGTCCTGACTTTC	CASSLSPGQGSSGANVLTF	TRBV27	TRBJ2-6	-	TRBD1
TGTGCCAGCAGCTTAGAGGCGCAAACCTACGAGCAGTACTTC	CASSLEAQTYEQYF	TRBV7-2	TRBJ2-7	-	-
TGTGCCAGCAGTGAAGCATACAGGGGGCGGGATACGCAGTATTTT	CASSEAYRGRDTQYF	TRBV6-1	TRBJ2-3	-	TRBD1
TGTGCCAGTAGTATGGGAGGAGGCGTAAACTCTGGAAACACCATATATTTT	CASSMGGGVNSGNTIYF	TRBV19	TRBJ1-3	-	-
TGTGCCAGCAGCGGGTGGATCACCGGGGAGCTGTTTTTT	CASSGWITGELFF	TRBV9	TRBJ2-2	few	-
TGTGCCAGCAGTTTATCAGTAGGGTGGGGCGCGAACACTGAAGCTTTCTTT	CASSLSVGWGANTEAFF	TRBV28	TRBJ1-1	-	-
TGTGCCAGCAGTTTACTGGGTGGGGGCAATCGGGAGACCCAGTACTTC	CASSLLGGGNRETQYF	TRBV27	TRBJ2-5	-	-
TGTGCCAGCAGTGGGCAACAGGGGGCTCCTAACTATGGCTACACCTTC	CASSGQQGAPNYGYTF	TRBV25-1	TRBJ1-2	-	TRBD1
TGCAGCGTCGGGCATGGGGTAACAGATACGCAGTATTTT	CSVGHGVTDTQYF	TRBV29-1	TRBJ2-3	once	-
TGTGCCAGCAGCTTCGGGGGTCGGGATACGCAGTATTTT	CASSFGGRDTQYF	TRBV5-5	TRBJ2-3	-	-
TGTGCCAGCAGTGAAGGTGTGCGTCAGCCCCAGCATTTT	CASSEGVRQPQHF	TRBV6-1	TRBJ1-5	-	-
TGTGCCAGCTCCTCTCTCCAAGAGACCCAGTACTTC	CASSSLQETQYF	TRBV6-5	TRBJ2-5	-	-
TGTGCCAGCAGTTACGGAACCGGGACAGGGAGCTCACCCCTCCACTTT	CASSYGTGTGSSPLHF	TRBV6-5	TRBJ1-6	-	TRBD1